This TCR beta chain appears in the sequencing data of a study of technical replicates of blood from a few donors. The data were produced by immunoSEQ multiplex PCR, yet TCRdb's version contains in-frame clones alone and is incomplete. The sample has more than 90,000 clones, 90% to 97% seen once. The trim removed 5 bases at V and 4 bases at J, leaving 8 bases unmatched. Germline V gene data show CDR1 as SGHTA and CDR2 as FQGNSA. This CDR3 contains 15 residues. This clone was recorded only once. The V gene is TRBV7-2, the J gene TRBJ1-1; 9 positions match TRBD1. The receptor comes from a human donor in good health. Sequencing used T cells isolated from PBMCs. Written as DNA, the CDR3 is TGTGCCAGCAGCCGGACAGGGGTTTTGGGCACTGAAGCTTTCTTT. Residues: CASSRTGVLGTEAFF.